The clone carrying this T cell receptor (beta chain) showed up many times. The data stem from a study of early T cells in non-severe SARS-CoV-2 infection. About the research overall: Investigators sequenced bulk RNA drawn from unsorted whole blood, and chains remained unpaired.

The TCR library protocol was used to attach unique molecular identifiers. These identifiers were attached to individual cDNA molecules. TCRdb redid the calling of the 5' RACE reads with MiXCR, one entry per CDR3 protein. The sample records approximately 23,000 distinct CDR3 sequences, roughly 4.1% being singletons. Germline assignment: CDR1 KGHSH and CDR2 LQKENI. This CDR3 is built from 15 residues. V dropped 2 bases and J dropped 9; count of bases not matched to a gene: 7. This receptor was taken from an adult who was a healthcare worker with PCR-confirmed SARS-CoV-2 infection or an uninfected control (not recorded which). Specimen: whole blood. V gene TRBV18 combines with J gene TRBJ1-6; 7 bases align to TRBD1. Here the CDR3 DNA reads TGTGCCAGCTCACCAGCGTCAGGGGGTACTTCACCCCTCCACTTT. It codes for CASSPASGGTSPLHF.